This T cell receptor beta chain was sequenced for a study of blood T cells in healthy people across ages. Study observations and caveats: Higher diversity and more naive CD4+ cells were features of long-lived donors, compared to aged donors.

Combining a sample-barcoded 5' primer with a J-beta primer mix, a second PCR ran for roughly 7 to 11 cycles. Each CDR3 protein gets one entry after TCRdb re-called the 5' RACE reads with MiXCR. The data show under 1,100,000 distinct CDR3 sequences, roughly 24% seen once. As concerns this clonotype: What it recognizes is unknown.

Looked up from germline, CDR1 is LGHDT and CDR2 is YNNKEL (reference sequence). The CDR3 is 16 residues long. Trimming removed 5 bases at V and 0 bases at J, with 16 bases between. The same data also contributed to another study, on T cells of mothers and their children.

The sequence was collected from a girl between 2 and 10 years old in good health. This chain connects TRBV3-1 to TRBJ1-1; TRBD1 might be the D (5 bases). The material sequenced was blood. The CDR3 DNA reads as TGTGCCAGCAGCGGGGGGGACCTTGAGCTGAACACTGAAGCTTTCTTT. The encoded protein is CASSGGDLELNTEAFF.